This T cell receptor beta chain was profiled in a study of T cells in Graves' hyperthyroidism and ophthalmopathy. General study findings and limits: Most clonotypes expanded in thyroid above 0.001 were likewise present in blood.

On this clonotype: What it recognizes is unknown.

Using RNA transcripts as the source, TCR beta CDR3 regions were amplified. The HTBI primer set was used in a first-round RT-PCR of the TCR CDR3. Using its own MiXCR run on the multiplex PCR reads, TCRdb lists one record per CDR3 protein. Among about 840,000 distinct CDR3 sequences listed, about two fifths were seen once. Patients were aged 18 to 65, had disease duration under 2 months, and had newly diagnosed hyperthyroidism. The PBMCs had their origin in 10 ml of fresh peripheral blood. The germline V gene encodes CDR1 SGHRS and CDR2 YFSETQ. J gave up 4 bases and V 6 bases, and 8 bases lay outside the gene matches. The CDR3 length is 15 residues.

The rearrangement links TRBV5-1 to TRBJ2-7, with 12 bases aligning to TRBD2. The sample taken for sequencing was blood. The sequence was obtained from a man between 18 and 35 years old with Graves' hyperthyroidism. CDR3 amino acids: CASNLTSGRTYEQYF. The CDR3 bases are TGCGCCAGCAACTTAACTAGCGGGAGGACTTACGAGCAGTACTTC.